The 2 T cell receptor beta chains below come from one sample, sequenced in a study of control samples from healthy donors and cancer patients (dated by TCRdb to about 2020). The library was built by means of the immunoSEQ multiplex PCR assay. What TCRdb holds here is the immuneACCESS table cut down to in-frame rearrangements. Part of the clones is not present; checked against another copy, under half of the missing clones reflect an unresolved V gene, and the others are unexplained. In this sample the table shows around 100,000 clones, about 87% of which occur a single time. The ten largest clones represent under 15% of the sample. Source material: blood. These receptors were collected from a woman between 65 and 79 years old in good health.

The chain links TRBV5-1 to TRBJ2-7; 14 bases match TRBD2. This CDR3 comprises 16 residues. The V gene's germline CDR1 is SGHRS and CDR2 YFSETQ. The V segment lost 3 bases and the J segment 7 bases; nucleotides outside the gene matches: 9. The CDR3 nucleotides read TGCGCCAGCAGCTCCCAGGGACTAGCGGGGGCGAAGGAGCAGTACTTC. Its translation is CASSSQGLAGAKEQYF.

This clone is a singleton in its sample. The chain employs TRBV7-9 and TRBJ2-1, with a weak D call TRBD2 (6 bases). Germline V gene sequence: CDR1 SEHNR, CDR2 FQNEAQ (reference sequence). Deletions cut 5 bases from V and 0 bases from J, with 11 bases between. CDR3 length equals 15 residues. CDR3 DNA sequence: TGTGCCAGCAGCCACCGTAGCGGCTCCTACAATGAGCAGTTCTTC. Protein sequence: CASSHRSGSYNEQFF.